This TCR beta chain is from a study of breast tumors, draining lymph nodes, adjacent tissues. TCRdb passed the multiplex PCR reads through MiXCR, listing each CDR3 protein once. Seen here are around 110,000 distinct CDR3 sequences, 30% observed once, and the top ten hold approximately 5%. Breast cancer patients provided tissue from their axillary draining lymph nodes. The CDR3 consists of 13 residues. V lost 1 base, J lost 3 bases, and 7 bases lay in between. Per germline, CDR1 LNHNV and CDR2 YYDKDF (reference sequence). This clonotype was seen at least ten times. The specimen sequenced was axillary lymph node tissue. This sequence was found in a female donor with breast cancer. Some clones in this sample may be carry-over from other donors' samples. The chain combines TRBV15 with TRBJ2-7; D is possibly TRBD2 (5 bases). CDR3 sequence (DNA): TGTGCCACCAGCAGAGCGGGAAGCTACGAGCAGTACTTC. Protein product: CATSRAGSYEQYF.